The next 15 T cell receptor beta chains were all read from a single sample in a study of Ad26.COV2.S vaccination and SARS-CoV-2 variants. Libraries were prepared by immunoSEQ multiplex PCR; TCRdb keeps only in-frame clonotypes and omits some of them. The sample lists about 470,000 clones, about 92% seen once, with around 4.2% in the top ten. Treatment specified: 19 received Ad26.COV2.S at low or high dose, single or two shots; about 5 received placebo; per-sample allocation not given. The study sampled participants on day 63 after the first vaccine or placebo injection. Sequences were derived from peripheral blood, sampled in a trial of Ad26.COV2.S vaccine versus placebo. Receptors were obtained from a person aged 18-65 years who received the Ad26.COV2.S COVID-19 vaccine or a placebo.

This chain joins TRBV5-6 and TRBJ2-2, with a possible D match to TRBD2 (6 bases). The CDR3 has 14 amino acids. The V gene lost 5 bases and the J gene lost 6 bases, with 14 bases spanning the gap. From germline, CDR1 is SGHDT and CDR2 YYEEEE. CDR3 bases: TGTGCCAGCAGGAAGGGACTGCCACCCGGGGAGCTGTTTTTT. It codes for CASRKGLPPGELFF.

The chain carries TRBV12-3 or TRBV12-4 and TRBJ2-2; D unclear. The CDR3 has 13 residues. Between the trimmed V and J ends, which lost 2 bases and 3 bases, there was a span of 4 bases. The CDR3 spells CASSLIYTGELFF. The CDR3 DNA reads TGTGCCAGCAGTTTAATCTACACCGGGGAGCTGTTTTTT.

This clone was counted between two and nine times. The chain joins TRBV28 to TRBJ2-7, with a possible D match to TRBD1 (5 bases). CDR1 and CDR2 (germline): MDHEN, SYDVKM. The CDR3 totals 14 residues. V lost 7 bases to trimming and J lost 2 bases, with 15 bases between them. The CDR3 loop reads CASTPGIPTYEQYF. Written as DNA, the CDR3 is TGTGCCAGCACTCCAGGGATTCCAACCTACGAGCAGTACTTC. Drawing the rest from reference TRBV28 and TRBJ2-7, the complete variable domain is DVKVTQSSRYLVKRTGEKVFLECVQDMDHENMFWYRQDPGLGLRLIYFSYDVKMKEKGDIPEGYSVSREKKERFSLILESASTNQTSMYLCASTPGIPTYEQYFGPGTRLTVT.

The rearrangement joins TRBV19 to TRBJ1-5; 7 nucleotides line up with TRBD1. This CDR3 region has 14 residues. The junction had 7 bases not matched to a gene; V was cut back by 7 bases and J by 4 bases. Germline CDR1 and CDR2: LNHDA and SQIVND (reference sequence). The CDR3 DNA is TGTGCCAGTAATCCGACAGGGAGGAATCAGCCCCAGCATTTT. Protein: CASNPTGRNQPQHF.

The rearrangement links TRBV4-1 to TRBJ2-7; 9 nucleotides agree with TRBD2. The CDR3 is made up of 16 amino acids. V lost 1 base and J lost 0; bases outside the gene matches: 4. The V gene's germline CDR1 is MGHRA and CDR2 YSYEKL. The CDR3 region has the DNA TGCGCCAGCAGCCAAGTAGCGGGAGAGCCCTCCTACGAGCAGTACTTC. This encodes CASSQVAGEPSYEQYF.

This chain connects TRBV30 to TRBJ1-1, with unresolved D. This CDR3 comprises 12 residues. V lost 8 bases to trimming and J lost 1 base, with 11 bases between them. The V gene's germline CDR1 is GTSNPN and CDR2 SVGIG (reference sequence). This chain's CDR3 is CAHGVGNTEAFF. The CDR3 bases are TGTGCCCACGGTGTAGGGAACACTGAAGCTTTCTTT.

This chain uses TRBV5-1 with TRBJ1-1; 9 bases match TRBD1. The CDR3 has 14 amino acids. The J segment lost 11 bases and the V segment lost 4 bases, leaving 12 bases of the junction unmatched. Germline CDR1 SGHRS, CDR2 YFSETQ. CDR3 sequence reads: CASSPAGQGSLAFF. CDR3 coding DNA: TGCGCCAGCAGCCCAGCGGGACAGGGAAGTTTGGCTTTCTTT.

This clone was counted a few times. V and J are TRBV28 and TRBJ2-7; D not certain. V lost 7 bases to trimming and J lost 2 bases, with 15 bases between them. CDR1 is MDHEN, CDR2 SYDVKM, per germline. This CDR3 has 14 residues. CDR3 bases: TGTGCCAGCACCCCTTCCGGGTTACCCTACGAGCAGTACTTC. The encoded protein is CASTPSGLPYEQYF.

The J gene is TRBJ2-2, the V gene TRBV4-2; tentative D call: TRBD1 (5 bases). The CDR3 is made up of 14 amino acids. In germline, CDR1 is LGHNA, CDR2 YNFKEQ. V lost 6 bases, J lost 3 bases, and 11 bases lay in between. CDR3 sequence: CASRGLGDTGELFF. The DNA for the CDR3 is TGTGCCAGCAGAGGGCTAGGGGACACCGGGGAGCTGTTTTTT.

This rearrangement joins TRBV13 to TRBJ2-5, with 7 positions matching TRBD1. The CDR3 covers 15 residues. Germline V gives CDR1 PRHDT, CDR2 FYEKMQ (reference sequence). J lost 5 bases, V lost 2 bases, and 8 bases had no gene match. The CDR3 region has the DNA TGTGCCAGCAGCTTAAGGAAGGGGGCGGGTGAGACCCAGTACTTC. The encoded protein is CASSLRKGAGETQYF.

CDR3 loop: CASSLDRSNQPQHF. Written as DNA, the CDR3 is TGTGCCAGCTCATTGGACAGAAGCAATCAGCCCCAGCATTTT. V is TRBV18 and J is TRBJ1-5; weak D call: TRBD1 (6 bases). Germline lookup yields CDR1 KGHSH and CDR2 LQKENI. V lost 5 bases and J lost 1, with 9 bases in between. The CDR3 is 14 amino acids.

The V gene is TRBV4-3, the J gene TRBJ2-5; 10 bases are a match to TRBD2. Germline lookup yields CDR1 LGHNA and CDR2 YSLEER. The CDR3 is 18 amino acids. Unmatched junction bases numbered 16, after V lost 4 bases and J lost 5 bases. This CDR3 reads CASSPGPGLANPGETQYF. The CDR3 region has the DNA TGCGCCAGCAGCCCCGGACCGGGACTAGCGAATCCGGGGGAGACCCAGTACTTC.

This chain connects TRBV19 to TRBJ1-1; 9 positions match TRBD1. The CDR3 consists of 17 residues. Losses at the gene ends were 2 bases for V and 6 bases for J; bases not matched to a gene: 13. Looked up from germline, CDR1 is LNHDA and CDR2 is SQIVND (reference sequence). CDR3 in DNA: TGTGCCAGTAGTATACCCCCGGGACAGGGAGGCAAAGCTGAAGCTTTCTTT. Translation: CASSIPPGQGGKAEAFF.

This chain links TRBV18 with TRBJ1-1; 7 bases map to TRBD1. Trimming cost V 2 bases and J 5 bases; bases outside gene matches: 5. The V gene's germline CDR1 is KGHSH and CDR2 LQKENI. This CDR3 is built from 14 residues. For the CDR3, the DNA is TGTGCCAGCTCACCAAGGGACAGAGGAACTGAAGCTTTCTTT. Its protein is CASSPRDRGTEAFF.

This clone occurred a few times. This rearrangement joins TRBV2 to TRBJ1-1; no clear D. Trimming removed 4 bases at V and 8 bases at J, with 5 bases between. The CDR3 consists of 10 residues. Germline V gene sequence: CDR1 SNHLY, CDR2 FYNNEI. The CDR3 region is CASSGREAFF. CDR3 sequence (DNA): TGTGCCAGCAGTGGACGCGAAGCTTTCTTT.